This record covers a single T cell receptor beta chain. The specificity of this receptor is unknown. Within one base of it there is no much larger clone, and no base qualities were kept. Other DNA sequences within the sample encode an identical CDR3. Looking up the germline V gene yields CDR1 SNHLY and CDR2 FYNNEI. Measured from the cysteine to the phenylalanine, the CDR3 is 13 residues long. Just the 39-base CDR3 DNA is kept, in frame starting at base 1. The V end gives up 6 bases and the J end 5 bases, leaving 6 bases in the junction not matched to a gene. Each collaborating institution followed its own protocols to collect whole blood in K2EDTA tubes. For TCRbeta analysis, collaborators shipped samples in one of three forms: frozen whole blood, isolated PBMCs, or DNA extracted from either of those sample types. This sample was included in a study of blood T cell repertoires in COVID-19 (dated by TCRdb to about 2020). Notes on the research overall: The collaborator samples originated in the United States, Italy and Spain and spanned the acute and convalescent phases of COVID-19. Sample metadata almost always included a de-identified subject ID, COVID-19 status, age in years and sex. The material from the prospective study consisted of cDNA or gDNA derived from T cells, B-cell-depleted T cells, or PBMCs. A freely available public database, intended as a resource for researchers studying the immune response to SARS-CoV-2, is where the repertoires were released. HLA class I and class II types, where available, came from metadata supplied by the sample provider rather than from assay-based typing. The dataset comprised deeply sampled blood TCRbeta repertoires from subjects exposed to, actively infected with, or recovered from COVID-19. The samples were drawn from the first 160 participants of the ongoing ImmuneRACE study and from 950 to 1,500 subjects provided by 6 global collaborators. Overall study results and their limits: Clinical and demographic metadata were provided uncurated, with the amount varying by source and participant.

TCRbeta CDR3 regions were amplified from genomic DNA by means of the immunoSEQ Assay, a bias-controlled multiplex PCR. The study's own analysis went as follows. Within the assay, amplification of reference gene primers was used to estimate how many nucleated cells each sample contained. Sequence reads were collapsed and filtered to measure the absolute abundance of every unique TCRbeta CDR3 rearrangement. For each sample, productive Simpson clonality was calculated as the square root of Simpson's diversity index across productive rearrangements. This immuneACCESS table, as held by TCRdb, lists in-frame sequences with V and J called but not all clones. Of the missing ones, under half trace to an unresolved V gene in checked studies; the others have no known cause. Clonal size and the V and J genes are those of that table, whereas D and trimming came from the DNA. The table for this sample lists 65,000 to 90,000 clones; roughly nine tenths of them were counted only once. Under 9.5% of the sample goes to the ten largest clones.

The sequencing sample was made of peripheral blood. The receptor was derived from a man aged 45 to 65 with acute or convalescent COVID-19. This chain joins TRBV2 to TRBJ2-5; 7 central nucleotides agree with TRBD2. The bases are TGTGCCAGCAGGCTCCGGGGAGGGGAGACCCAGTACTTC. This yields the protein CASRLRGGETQYF.